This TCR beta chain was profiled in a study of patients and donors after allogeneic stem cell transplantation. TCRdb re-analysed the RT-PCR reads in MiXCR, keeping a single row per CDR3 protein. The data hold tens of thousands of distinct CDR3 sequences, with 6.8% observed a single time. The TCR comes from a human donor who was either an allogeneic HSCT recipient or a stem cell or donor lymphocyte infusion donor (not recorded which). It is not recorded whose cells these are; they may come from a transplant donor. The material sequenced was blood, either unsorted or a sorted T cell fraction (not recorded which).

The CDR3 protein is CASSYSNLVFNEQYF. The CDR3 DNA follows: TGTGCCAGCAGTTACTCAAATCTCGTCTTTAACGAGCAGTACTTC. The rearrangement uses TRBV6-2 or TRBV6-3 and TRBJ2-7; the D is unclear. The CDR3 covers 15 residues. CDR1 and CDR2 (germline): MNHEY, SVGEGT. The ends were cut back, 0 bases at V and 5 bases at J, with 14 bases in the middle.